Following are 20 T cell receptor beta chains from one sample sequenced in a study of blood T cell repertoires in COVID-19. Assay: immunoSEQ multiplex PCR; the TCRdb copy retains only in-frame clones and omits some. The repertoire holds fewer than 110,000 clones, with 89% as singletons. Sequencing was done on a sample of peripheral blood. Receptors originate from a woman aged 80 or older in a cohort sampled during active COVID-19.

V is TRBV6-5 and J is TRBJ1-5; 10 nucleotides align to TRBD1. The CDR3 is 16 amino acids. CDR1 and CDR2 from the germline V gene are MNHEY and SVGAGI. The V segment lost 0 bases and the J segment 11 bases; nucleotides outside the gene matches: 10. In DNA form, the CDR3 reads TGTGCCAGCAGTTACTCGGGACAGGGGTCCCACACGGCCCAGCATTTT. Amino acids: CASSYSGQGSHTAQHF.

This clone was counted once. The rearrangement joins TRBV7-2 to TRBJ2-5; a weak D match, TRBD2 (5 bases). The germline V gene encodes CDR1 SGHTA and CDR2 FQGNSA. The V and J ends lost 0 bases and 0 bases respectively, with 8 bases between them. This CDR3 is built from 15 residues. This CDR3 is CASSLARGYQETQYF. CDR3 coding DNA: TGTGCCAGCAGCTTAGCACGAGGGTACCAAGAGACCCAGTACTTC.

The chain joins TRBV19 to TRBJ2-7, with 8 bases matching TRBD2. Trimming cost V 4 bases and J 6 bases; bases outside gene matches: 8. CDR3 size: 14 residues. From germline, CDR1 is LNHDA and CDR2 SQIVND (reference sequence). The CDR3 DNA follows: TGTGCCAGTAGTACCATAGCGGGACTTCGCGAGCAGTACTTC. Protein: CASSTIAGLREQYF.

The rearrangement uses TRBV19 and TRBJ1-5; unclear D gene. In germline, CDR1 is LNHDA, CDR2 SQIVND (reference sequence). The length of the CDR3 is 15 residues. Trimming shortened V by 6 bases and J by 6 bases, and 18 bases separated the two germline ends. CDR3 bases: TGTGCCAGTAGCCCGCCTCAGGTAGGTGGTCAGCCCCAGCATTTT. Its protein product is CASSPPQVGGQPQHF.

The chain joins TRBV28 to TRBJ1-3; possible D gene TRBD1, 5 bases. The CDR3 is 14 amino acids. CDR1 is MDHEN, CDR2 SYDVKM, per germline. V shed 5 bases and J shed 1 base, with 9 bases lying between them. In nucleotides, the CDR3 is TGTGCCAGCAGTGACAGTACATCTGGAAACACCATATATTTT. Translated, it gives CASSDSTSGNTIYF.

V is TRBV5-1 and J is TRBJ2-3; 8 nucleotides match TRBD2. CDR1 is SGHRS and CDR2 is YFSETQ in the germline V gene. V lost 1 base to trimming and J lost 2 bases; unmatched junction nucleotides: 3. The CDR3 loop spans 15 amino acids. The CDR3 coding sequence is TGCGCCAGCAGCTTGCCGGGGGGGAACACAGATACGCAGTATTTT. It encodes CASSLPGGNTDTQYF.

This sequence joins TRBV5-1 and TRBJ2-2, with a possible D match to TRBD1 (5 bases). From germline, CDR1 is SGHRS and CDR2 YFSETQ. The V end lost 4 bases, the J end lost 0 bases, and 10 bases lay between the germline ends. The CDR3 has 15 amino acids. The CDR3 sequence is CASSASTANTGELFF. In DNA form, the CDR3 reads TGCGCCAGCAGCGCTTCGACAGCGAACACCGGGGAGCTGTTTTTT.

This clone was seen once. This chain joins TRBV19 and TRBJ1-2; 7 bases agree with TRBD1. CDR3 length: 15 amino acids. Trimming at V came to 5 bases and at J to 7 bases, leaving 13 bases not matched to a gene. Germline values: CDR1 LNHDA, CDR2 SQIVND (reference sequence). In DNA, the CDR3 is TGTGCCAGTAGTCACCCAACCGGGACAGTAGTTGGCTACACCTTC. As protein: CASSHPTGTVVGYTF.

The V call is TRBV3-1 (or the pseudogene TRBV3-2), the J call TRBJ1-1, with 9 positions matching TRBD1. This CDR3 contains 12 residues. J was trimmed by 14 bases and V by 1 base; bases with no gene match: 5. CDR1 is LGHDT and CDR2 is YNNKEL in the germline V gene (reference sequence). The CDR3 DNA follows: TGTGCCAGCAGCCAAGCGGACAGGGGTAACTTCTTT. This translates into CASSQADRGNFF.

The chain uses TRBV14 and TRBJ2-5; a possible D gene is TRBD2 (7 bases). The V gene lost 0 bases and the J gene lost 3 bases, with 38 bases spanning the gap. This CDR3 contains 24 residues. CDR1 is SGHDN, CDR2 FVKESK, per germline. CDR3 bases: TGTGCCAGCAGCCAAGATAGGACACAGGGATCTTCGGGGGGCGAGCCTTTAAGGGAAGAGACCCAGTACTTC. Its translation is CASSQDRTQGSSGGEPLREETQYF.

This chain connects TRBV2 to TRBJ2-1; 12 bases are a match to TRBD2. This CDR3 has 15 amino acids. The germline V gene encodes CDR1 SNHLY and CDR2 FYNNEI. Trimming removed 6 bases from V and 4 bases from J; junction bases left unmatched: 4. The CDR3 sequence: CASSQLAGGYNEQFF. DNA of the CDR3: TGTGCCAGCAGCCAGCTAGCGGGGGGGTACAATGAGCAGTTCTTC.

In this sample, this clone turned up a few times. This sequence joins TRBV10-1 and TRBJ2-2, with unresolved D. Trimming stripped 8 bases from V and 7 bases from J, with 8 bases between. This CDR3 region has 11 residues. Germline V CDR1 and CDR2: WNHNN, SYGVQD (reference sequence). CDR3 in DNA: TGCGCCAGCGGTAGTAGCGGGGAGCTGTTTTTT. As protein: CASGSSGELFF.

This chain uses TRBV5-1 with TRBJ2-1; 9 nucleotides match TRBD2. CDR1 is SGHRS, CDR2 YFSETQ, per germline. J was trimmed by 0 bases and V by 3 bases; bases with no gene match: 19. This CDR3 is 21 amino acids long. For the CDR3, the DNA is TGCGCCAGCAGCTCAAACTTTTGGGCGGGAGGGCGTTTACCCTCCTACAATGAGCAGTTCTTC. It is translated as CASSSNFWAGGRLPSYNEQFF.

This chain links TRBV5-1 with TRBJ2-1, with 8 bases fitting TRBD2. CDR3 size: 14 residues. CDR1 and CDR2 (germline): SGHRS, YFSETQ. V was pared by 0 bases and J by 10 bases, with 6 bases of the junction left unmatched. CDR3 in amino acids: CASSLALAGQEQFF. The CDR3 DNA reads as TGCGCCAGCAGCTTGGCTCTAGCGGGTCAAGAGCAGTTCTTC.

V usage is TRBV28 and J usage is TRBJ1-5, with 8 bases that match TRBD1. There are 17 residues in the CDR3. V lost 3 bases and J lost 1; bases outside the gene matches: 8. From germline, CDR1 is MDHEN and CDR2 SYDVKM. The CDR3 bases are TGTGCCAGCAGTTTTGAGCAGGGGGCGACCAGCAATCAGCCCCAGCATTTT. It codes for CASSFEQGATSNQPQHF.

The V gene is TRBV6-5, the J gene TRBJ1-1; tentatively, D is TRBD1 (6 bases). The V and J ends lost 1 base and 7 bases respectively, with 13 bases between them. Germline assignment: CDR1 MNHEY and CDR2 SVGAGI. The CDR3 consists of 14 residues. CDR3 nucleotides: TGTGCCAGCAGTTACTTCGGGGGGGACATTGAAGCTTTCTTT. Translation: CASSYFGGDIEAFF.

The rearrangement links TRBV11-3 to TRBJ2-7, with D possibly TRBD2 on 6 matching bases. The V and J ends lost 5 bases and 3 bases respectively, with 17 bases between them. Per the germline V gene, CDR1 is SGHNT and CDR2 is YENEEA. The CDR3 is 15 residues long. This CDR3 reads CASSSGGGTGYEQYF. As DNA, the CDR3 is TGTGCCAGCAGCAGCGGTGGAGGGACGGGCTACGAGCAGTACTTC.

The V and J genes are TRBV6-5 and TRBJ2-1; 12 bases match TRBD2. The CDR3 is 16 residues long. Germline trimming cut 2 bases from V and 7 bases from J; bases unmatched to any gene: 6. Germline CDR1 MNHEY, CDR2 SVGAGI. This chain's CDR3 is CASSYVGLAGSNEQFF. CDR3 coding DNA: TGTGCCAGCAGTTACGTTGGACTAGCGGGGAGTAATGAGCAGTTCTTC.

The V and J genes are TRBV7-3 and TRBJ2-1; TRBD2 matches at 7 bases. Trimming at V came to 5 bases and at J to 5 bases, leaving 9 bases not matched to a gene. The germline CDR1 and CDR2 sequences are SGHTA and FQGTGA. This CDR3 has 15 residues. Here the CDR3 DNA reads TGTGCCAGCAGCCAGGGAAGCGGGGAGAACAATGAGCAGTTCTTC. As protein: CASSQGSGENNEQFF.

This clone was counted a few times. The chain is built from TRBV18 and TRBJ2-7; D gene ambiguous. Germline CDR1 KGHSH, CDR2 LQKENI. Trimming took 2 bases from V and 6 from J, leaving 14 bases between them. This CDR3 region has 14 residues. CDR3 protein: CASSPGPGVGEQYF. DNA of the CDR3: TGTGCCAGCTCACCAGGCCCCGGAGTGGGCGAGCAGTACTTC.